The 17 T cell receptor beta chains below were found in one sample sequenced in a study of T cell clones after liver transplantation (dated by TCRdb to between 2019 and 2020). The sample's time point label, decoded: pre-transplant. Library preparation employed the immunoSEQ multiplex PCR assay. Not all clones reach the TCRdb copy of this immuneACCESS table, which keeps in-frame sequences only. Checked studies attribute under half of the gap to unresolved V genes and leave the rest unexplained. Present in this sample are 45,000 to 55,000 clones, approximately 84% of which were seen just once. Roughly 8% of the sample is in the top ten clones. Sequencing used CD4+ T cells from blood, obtained before liver transplant. The receptors stem from a human donor who received a liver transplant.

V usage is TRBV19 and J usage is TRBJ1-3; D call uncertain. Trimming removed 10 bases at V and 1 base at J, with 17 bases between. CDR1 and CDR2 from the germline V gene are LNHDA and SQIVND (reference sequence). The CDR3 spans 15 residues. CDR3 loop: CATSNSDTSGNTIYF. CDR3 DNA sequence: TGTGCCACCTCCAACAGCGATACGTCTGGAAACACCATATATTTT. The full variable domain, in which reference TRBV19 and TRBJ1-3 provide the parts outside the CDR3, is DGGITQSPKYLFRKEGQNVTLSCEQNLNHDAMYWYRQDPGQGLRLIYYSQIVNDFQKGDIAEGYSVSREKKESFPLTVTSAQKNPTAFYLCATSNSDTSGNTIYFGEGSWLTVV.

V and J are TRBV18 and TRBJ1-1; possibly TRBD1 for D (6 bases). CDR3 length: 17 amino acids. V lost 3 bases to trimming and J lost 0 bases, with 17 bases between them. Germline V lookup: CDR1 KGHSH, CDR2 LQKENI. CDR3 amino acids: CASSPFEGGGMNTEAFF. CDR3 DNA sequence: TGTGCCAGCTCACCTTTCGAGGGGGGCGGCATGAACACTGAAGCTTTCTTT.

This clone was observed a single time. The CDR3 here is CASSQDLLGTDTQYF. CDR3 in DNA: TGTGCCAGCAGCCAAGACCTACTAGGCACAGATACGCAGTATTTT. V is TRBV4-2 and J is TRBJ2-3; maybe TRBD2 (5 bases). Germline V gene sequence: CDR1 LGHNA, CDR2 YNFKEQ. V lost 0 bases, J lost 1 base, and 8 bases lay in between. This CDR3 is 15 amino acids long.

This chain links TRBV9 with TRBJ2-3; 7 bases map to TRBD1. The CDR3 extends over 13 amino acids. Per germline, CDR1 SGDLS and CDR2 YYNGEE. Unmatched junction bases numbered 4, after V lost 3 bases and J lost 6 bases. CDR3 amino acids: CASSGDSLDTQYF. The CDR3 bases are TGTGCCAGCAGCGGGGACAGCCTGGATACGCAGTATTTT. Full variable domain (outside the CDR3, taken from reference TRBV9 and TRBJ2-3): DSGVTQTPKHLITATGQRVTLRCSPRSGDLSVYWYQQSLDQGLQFLIQYYNGEERAKGNILERFSAQQFPDLHSELNLSSLELGDSALYFCASSGDSLDTQYFGPGTRLTVL.

This chain's CDR3 is CASRSTGNNQPQHF. In nucleotides, the CDR3 is TGTGCCAGTAGATCGACAGGGAATAATCAGCCCCAGCATTTT. The V and J genes are TRBV19 and TRBJ1-5, with 7 bases matching TRBD1. The CDR3 totals 14 residues. CDR1 is LNHDA, CDR2 SQIVND, per germline (reference sequence). The junction had 6 bases not matched to a gene; V was cut back by 6 bases and J by 4 bases.

The chain is built from TRBV5-1 and TRBJ2-3; a weak D match, TRBD1 (5 bases). Deletions cut 0 bases from V and 0 bases from J, with 14 bases between. CDR3 size: 17 residues. Germline V CDR1 and CDR2: SGHRS, YFSETQ. The CDR3 coding sequence is TGCGCCAGCAGCTTGGCCCAGGGTGGGCGGAGCACAGATACGCAGTATTTT. Translation gives CASSLAQGGRSTDTQYF.

The chain employs TRBV14 and TRBJ1-1; D is ambiguous. With 3 bases removed from V and 2 bases from J, the gap between germline ends came to 4 bases. Looked up from germline, CDR1 is SGHDN and CDR2 is FVKESK. This CDR3 is 12 amino acids long. The CDR3 DNA is TGTGCCAGCAGCCAGTTTAACACTGAAGCTTTCTTT. This gives the protein CASSQFNTEAFF.

The rearrangement links TRBV28 to TRBJ2-7, with 9 bases lining up with TRBD1. Trimming at V came to 4 bases and at J to 3 bases, leaving 13 bases not matched to a gene. The CDR3 length is 17 residues. CDR1 MDHEN and CDR2 SYDVKM come from the germline V gene. The CDR3, as DNA: TGTGCCAGCAGTTCTGGTAAGGGGGACAGGGTTAGCTACGAGCAGTACTTC. It yields the protein CASSSGKGDRVSYEQYF.

The chain uses TRBV11-2 and TRBJ2-7, with D perhaps assigned TRBD1 or TRBD2 (5 bases each). This CDR3 region has 12 residues. The germline CDR1 and CDR2 sequences are SGHAT and FQNNGV. Trimming took off 5 bases at V and 6 bases at J, with 11 bases between the two ends. In nucleotides, the CDR3 is TGTGCCAGCAGCCCGCCTGGGGGCGAGCAGTACTTC. It yields the protein CASSPPGGEQYF.

Note on this clone: Germline and junction disagree at one end, which may indicate a read error. This specimen includes other DNA sequences encoding the same CDR3. The chain combines TRBV7-3 with TRBJ2-2; 8 bases map to TRBD2. CDR3 length: 14 amino acids. Germline CDR1 SGHTA, CDR2 FQGTGA. In nucleotides, the CDR3 is TGTGCCAGCAGCCCAAGGACTAGCCCCGGAGAGCTGTTTTTT. Amino acids: CASSPRTSPGELFF.

The chain recombines TRBV5-1 with TRBJ1-1, with D uncertain. Germline V CDR1 and CDR2: SGHRS, YFSETQ. CDR3 length: 13 residues. V shed 0 bases and J shed 4 bases, with 7 bases lying between them. Here the CDR3 reads CASSLVLGTEAFF. CDR3 nucleotide sequence: TGCGCCAGCAGCTTGGTGCTGGGCACTGAAGCTTTCTTT.

V gene TRBV28 combines with J gene TRBJ2-5; 10 nucleotides line up with TRBD2. The CDR3 loop spans 14 amino acids. V trimming: 4 bases; J trimming: 7 bases; junction bases outside the gene matches: 6. Germline loops: CDR1 MDHEN, CDR2 SYDVKM. In DNA, the CDR3 is TGTGCCAGCAGTTGGGGACTAGCGCAGGGGACCCAGTACTTC. Its translation is CASSWGLAQGTQYF.

This clone is labeled as medium-sized. Other DNA sequences in the same sample also yield this CDR3. The rearrangement links TRBV10-3 to TRBJ1-2, with 8 bases lining up with TRBD1. V lost 3 bases and J lost 8; bases outside the gene matches: 5. This CDR3 is 13 amino acids long. Germline CDR1 ENHRY, CDR2 SYGVKD. The CDR3 sequence is CAISETGGHGYTF. CDR3 bases: TGTGCCATCAGTGAAACAGGGGGGCACGGCTACACCTTC.

This clone has more than one count but fewer than ten. The chain combines TRBV4-2 with TRBJ2-5, with D tentatively TRBD2 (6 bases). Germline V CDR1 and CDR2: LGHNA, YNFKEQ. The CDR3 loop spans 17 amino acids. V lost 1 base, J lost 5 bases, and 20 bases lay in between. The CDR3 DNA reads TGTGCCAGCAGCCAAGGGGTTGGCCTCATAGGAGGGGAGACCCAGTACTTC. It yields the protein CASSQGVGLIGGETQYF.

The J gene is TRBJ2-3, the V gene TRBV28, with 9 bases matching TRBD1. Germline CDR1 is MDHEN and CDR2 is SYDVKM. The CDR3 loop spans 13 amino acids. With 9 bases clipped from V and 5 bases from J, the junction kept 6 bases outside the gene matches. The CDR3 here is CASSQGAVDTQYF. The CDR3 DNA follows: TGTGCCAGTTCACAGGGGGCTGTAGATACGCAGTATTTT. The full variable domain, its missing parts supplied by reference TRBV28 and TRBJ2-3, is DVKVTQSSRYLVKRTGEKVFLECVQDMDHENMFWYRQDPGLGLRLIYFSYDVKMKEKGDIPEGYSVSREKKERFSLILESASTNQTSMYLCASSQGAVDTQYFGPGTRLTVL.

As for this clone: At one end, the junction sequence differs from germline, possibly due to a read error. In DNA form, the CDR3 reads TGTGCCAGCAGTTTAAGCGGGGGGACTAGCGGGATTTTC. Protein sequence: CASSLSGGTSGIF. The chain carries TRBV28 and TRBJ2-7; 13 bases are shared with TRBD2. The CDR3 contains 13 residues. Looked up from germline, CDR1 is MDHEN and CDR2 is SYDVKM.

The chain carries TRBV2 and TRBJ1-3; D gene ambiguous. Germline loops: CDR1 SNHLY, CDR2 FYNNEI. Trimming took 4 bases from V and 3 from J, leaving 7 bases between them. The CDR3 spans 13 residues. CDR3 residues: CASSGAVGNTIYF. CDR3 nucleotides: TGTGCCAGCAGTGGGGCAGTTGGAAACACCATATATTTT. The whole variable domain, remainder taken from reference TRBV2 and TRBJ1-3, is EPEVTQTPSHQVTQMGQEVILRCVPISNHLYFYWYRQILGQKVEFLVSFYNNEISEKSEIFDDQFSVERPDGSNFTLKIRSTKLEDSAMYFCASSGAVGNTIYFGEGSWLTVV.